This TCR beta chain was obtained from a study of shared clonotypes between healthy human individuals (dated by TCRdb to about 2020). Regarding the research as a whole: Three men and a couple of women, aged 18 to 49 years, made up the cohort. For each donor, CD4 naive and CD4 memory were each given three plates, CD8 naive was given two plates, and CD8 memory was given one plate. To estimate repertoire size and how much clonotype sharing occurs between individuals, the study deeply sequenced the blood TCR repertoires of about 5 healthy adults. Different laboratories and diverse techniques were used to prepare libraries and sequence TCR repertoires, to increase sequencing depth and limit assay-specific biases. Each donor's leukapheresis produced roughly between about 0.9 and 9.5 billion PBMCs.

V and J lose 5 bases and 2 bases, and a span of 16 bases separates them. The CDR3 numbers 15 residues from cysteine through phenylalanine. Here the CDR3 DNA is all that survives: 45 bases in frame from base 1. CDR1 and CDR2 are drawn from the germline V gene: MGHRA, YSYEKL. CD8 naive samples were CD45RO-negative cells positively selected for CCR7, giving a CD45RA+CCR7+ population that excluded TemRA cells. The donors were healthy, HIV-negative adults who had no recently reported acute infections or vaccinations. Every donor was a Caucasian adult residing in Nashville, Tennessee, USA. After blood collection by leukapheresis, PBMCs were isolated using Ficoll-Histopaque density gradient centrifugation and then cryopreserved in the vapor phase of liquid nitrogen. Purity and quantity of every magnetically sorted T cell population were checked by analytical flow cytometry. From each sorted fraction, genomic DNA was isolated and quantified by UV absorbance on a Nanodrop 2000c.

What the research found in general, with its limitations: Because the study included a small number of donors, the genetic and exposure-history diversity represented was limited. Sampling was restricted to blood, and TCR repertoires in tissues likely differ from the TCR repertoires found in blood. Even with the large sequencing depth, rarefaction of the sorted-subset datasets indicated that sequencing was incomplete. Larger estimated clonotype richness was generally found for naive subsets than for memory subsets. Pairwise subsampling led to the expectation that sequencing depth would affect the degree of clonotype sharing among donors. Across four donors, around 5.4% of naive CD4, roughly 3.4% of naive CD8, roughly 2.3% of memory CD4, and under 0.45% of memory CD8 clonotypes were shared. Compared with non-shared clonotypes, clonotypes shared by all four sorted-subset donors had higher generation probabilities.

In the case of this clone: What this receptor recognizes is not known. The input lacks base qualities; no much larger clone sits a single base away.

Using the deep immunoSEQ assay, TCR CDR3 regions were amplified from genomic DNA by multiplex PCR. Extracted genomic DNA from each cell subset was spread evenly across all wells of several immunoSEQ 96-well plates, with each plate serving as a replicate. For sorted subsets, approximately 0.2 ug of genomic DNA, equivalent to 30,000 or so T cell genomes, went into each replicate PCR. The purified libraries were quantified using a Qubit 3.0 fluorometer, sized with a Bioanalyzer 2100, and then quantified again using the KAPA Library Quantification kit. Every immunoSEQ 96-well plate was sequenced on a dedicated single-read 150-cycle Illumina NextSeq 550 flow cell. As for the authors' bioinformatics: Because the immunoSEQ output held only junctional sequences and lacked quality scores, the filtering could not match the filtering applied to full-length reads. To assign V/J genes and CDR3, sequences were annotated against IMGT germline references using PyIR, a Python wrapper for IgBLAST v1.9. Reads were removed for weak V/J assignments (E-value above 1e-6), missing CDR3, stop codons, out-of-frame junctions, or ambiguous translated residues. V3J clonotypes were defined as sequences sharing the same inferred V gene, J gene, and CDR3 amino acid sequence. Percentage overlap between repertoires was computed as shared unique clonotypes divided by the size of the smaller repertoire. Richness of each repertoire was evaluated using RTK rarefaction, the Chao1 estimator, and Recon v2.1 estimates of unobserved clonotypes. Generation probabilities for all TCRbeta clonotypes obtained by the gDNA method from a handful of donors were computed using OLGA. Held by TCRdb, this immuneACCESS table contains in-frame sequences only and omits some clones. Under half of the omission traces to an unresolved V gene where checked; the cause of the rest is unknown. V and J calls plus clone size are reproduced from that table; the DNA served to infer D and trimming. The sample data list about 590,000 clones, and about 95% of these were observed just once. Clones ranked in the top ten supply roughly 0.1% of the sample.

Recombination joined TRBV4-1 with TRBJ2-7; the D gene is possibly TRBD1, with 6 bases matching. Sequencing was performed on naive CD8+ T cells sorted from blood. The meaning of the sample's cell subset or site label: CD45RA+CCR7+. This sequence originates from a woman aged 25 to 39 in good health. The CDR3 reads as follows: CASSGRPGHTYEQYF. The nucleotides are TGCGCCAGCAGCGGTAGACCGGGACACACCTACGAGCAGTACTTC.